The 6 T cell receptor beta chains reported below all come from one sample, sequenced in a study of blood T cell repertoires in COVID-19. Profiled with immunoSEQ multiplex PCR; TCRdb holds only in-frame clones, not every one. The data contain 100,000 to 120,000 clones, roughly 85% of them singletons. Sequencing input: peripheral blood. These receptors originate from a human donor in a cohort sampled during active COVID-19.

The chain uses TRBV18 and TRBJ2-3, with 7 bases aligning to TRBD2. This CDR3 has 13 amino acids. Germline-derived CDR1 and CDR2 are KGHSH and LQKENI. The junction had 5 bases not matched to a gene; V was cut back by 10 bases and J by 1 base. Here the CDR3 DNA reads TGTGCCACCTCTAGCGGCCGCACAGATACGCAGTATTTT. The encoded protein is CATSSGRTDTQYF.

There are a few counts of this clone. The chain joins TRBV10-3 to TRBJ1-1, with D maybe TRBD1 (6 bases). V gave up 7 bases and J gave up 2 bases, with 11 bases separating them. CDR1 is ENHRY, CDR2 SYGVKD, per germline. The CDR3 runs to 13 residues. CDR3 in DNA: TGTGCCATCAATAGGGACACCAACACTGAAGCTTTCTTT. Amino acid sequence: CAINRDTNTEAFF.

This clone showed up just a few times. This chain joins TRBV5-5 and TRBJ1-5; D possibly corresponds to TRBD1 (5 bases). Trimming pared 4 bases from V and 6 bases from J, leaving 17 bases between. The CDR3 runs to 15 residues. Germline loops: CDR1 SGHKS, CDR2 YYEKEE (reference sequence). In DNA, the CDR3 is TGTGCCAGCAGCACGGACAAGGCTACGCGTCAGCCCCAGCATTTT. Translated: CASSTDKATRQPQHF.

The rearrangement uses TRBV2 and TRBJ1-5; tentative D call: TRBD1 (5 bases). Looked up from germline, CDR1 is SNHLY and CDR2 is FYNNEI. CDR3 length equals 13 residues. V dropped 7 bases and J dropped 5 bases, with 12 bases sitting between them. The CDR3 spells CASTHGRDQPQHF. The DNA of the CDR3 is TGTGCCAGCACTCATGGCAGGGATCAGCCCCAGCATTTT.

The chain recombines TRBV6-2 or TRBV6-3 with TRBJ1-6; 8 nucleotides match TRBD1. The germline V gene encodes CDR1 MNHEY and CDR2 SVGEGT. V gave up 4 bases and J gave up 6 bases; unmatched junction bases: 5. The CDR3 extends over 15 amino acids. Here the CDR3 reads CASSFGQGINSPLHF. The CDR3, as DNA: TGTGCCAGCAGTTTTGGACAGGGAATTAATTCACCCCTCCACTTT.

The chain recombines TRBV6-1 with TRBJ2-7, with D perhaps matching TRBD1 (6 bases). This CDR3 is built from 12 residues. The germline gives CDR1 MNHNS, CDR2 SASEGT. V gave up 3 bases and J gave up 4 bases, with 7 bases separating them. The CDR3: CASSEGHYEQYF. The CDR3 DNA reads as TGTGCCAGCAGTGAGGGACATTACGAGCAGTACTTC.